Listed below are T cell receptor beta chains from one sample, sequenced in a study of CD8+ T cells in alopecia areata. Profiling relied on immunoSEQ multiplex PCR, and the TCRdb table lists in-frame clones only, not all of them. The sample yields over 150,000 clones, 50% to 70% seen once. Sequencing used CD4+ T cells sorted from blood, obtained at week 0. Receptor source: a human donor with alopecia areata. Both conserved end residues are part of each CDR3. D genes are given only for firm matches. Clone size is given for some rows only: seen once, a few or many times, or a class if the clone is expanded.

V: TRBV5-1; J: TRBJ1-3; D: -; size: few; CDR3: CASSGGNTIYF; DNA: TGCGCCAGCAGCGGGGGAAACACCATATATTTT
V: TRBV7-2; J: TRBJ2-7; D: TRBD1; size: few; CDR3: CASSQGQGSSYEQYF; DNA: TGTGCCAGCAGCCAAGGACAGGGGAGCTCCTACGAGCAGTACTTC
V: TRBV23-1; J: TRBJ1-1; D: -; size: few; CDR3: CAIPSRRLNTEAFF; DNA: TGCGCCATCCCTTCCAGGCGACTTAACACTGAAGCTTTCTTT
V: TRBV29-1; J: TRBJ1-1; D: -; size: -; CDR3: CSVGLPYGNTEAFF; DNA: TGCAGCGTTGGACTCCCTTACGGGAACACTGAAGCTTTCTTT
V: TRBV7-9; J: TRBJ2-5; D: -; size: few; CDR3: CASSHNRAVGETQYF; DNA: TGTGCCAGCAGCCACAACAGGGCTGTTGGAGAGACCCAGTACTTC
V: TRBV29-1; J: TRBJ1-2; D: -; size: few; CDR3: CSVSLGGYTF; DNA: TGCAGCGTTTCCTTGGGGGGCTACACCTTC
V: TRBV7-2; J: TRBJ2-5; D: TRBD2; size: -; CDR3: CASSLAAGLETQYF; DNA: TGTGCCAGCAGCTTAGCAGCGGGGCTAGAGACCCAGTACTTC
V: TRBV23-1; J: TRBJ1-5; D: -; size: -; CDR3: CASSPPADTINQPQHF; DNA: TGCGCCAGCAGTCCCCCTGCGGACACTATCAATCAGCCCCAGCATTTT
V: TRBV11-2; J: TRBJ2-7; D: TRBD1; size: few; CDR3: CASSSWTGSGYEQYF; DNA: TGTGCCAGCAGCTCTTGGACAGGGAGTGGTTACGAGCAGTACTTC
V: TRBV5-1; J: TRBJ1-2; D: -; size: -; CDR3: CASSPQGGGYTF; DNA: TGCGCCAGCAGCCCACAGGGCGGTGGCTACACCTTC
V: TRBV5-6; J: TRBJ2-3; D: -; size: -; CDR3: CASSLQTDTQYF; DNA: TGTGCCAGCAGCTTGCAGACAGATACGCAGTATTTT
V: TRBV19; J: TRBJ2-1; D: TRBD1; size: -; CDR3: CASSFTDRGADEQFF; DNA: TGTGCCAGTAGTTTTACCGACAGGGGGGCGGATGAGCAGTTCTTC
V: TRBV30; J: TRBJ1-5; D: TRBD1; size: -; CDR3: CAWSHPQGQTNQPQHF; DNA: TGTGCCTGGAGTCACCCCCAGGGACAGACCAATCAGCCCCAGCATTTT
V: TRBV4-2; J: TRBJ2-3; D: -; size: -; CDR3: CASSHATGTDTQYF; DNA: TGTGCCAGCAGCCATGCAACAGGGACAGATACGCAGTATTTT
V: TRBV29-1; J: TRBJ2-1; D: TRBD1; size: -; CDR3: CSAIPGTGSNEQFF; DNA: TGCAGCGCCATACCCGGGACAGGGTCGAATGAGCAGTTCTTC